This T cell receptor beta chain emerged from a study of T cell changes during pregnancy in multiple sclerosis. Losses at the gene ends were 2 bases for V and 4 bases for J; bases not matched to a gene: 5. Looked up from germline, CDR1 is SGHVS and CDR2 is FQNEAQ. CDR3 length: 16 amino acids. This table comes from immunoSEQ multiplex PCR, and its TCRdb copy is limited to in-frame clones, with some not included. The repertoire holds almost 50,000 clones, approximately 94% seen once, with 0.25% to 0.4% in the top ten. Sequenced here: CD4+ T cells from peripheral blood mononuclear cells, sampled in the third trimester of pregnancy. The chain links TRBV7-8 to TRBJ1-2, with 12 bases identical to TRBD1. The TCR sequence derives from a female donor with multiple sclerosis, enrolled in a pregnancy study. CDR3 sequence (DNA): TGTGCCAGCAGCTTACGGGGACAGGGGGCGAGCTATGGCTACACCTTC. The encoded protein is CASSLRGQGASYGYTF.